Sequencing of this T cell receptor beta chain was carried out in a study of T-cell memory formation after mild COVID-19. V lost 5 bases and J lost 4; bases outside the gene matches: 12. The V gene's germline CDR1 is SGHAT and CDR2 FQDESV (reference sequence). The CDR3 totals 16 residues. TCRdb recomputed calls from the 5' RACE reads with MiXCR, one row per CDR3 protein. This table holds under 600,000 distinct CDR3 sequences, about a fifth found once. The receptor was derived from an adult woman who had mild COVID-19 (a few samples of this study predate the infection). Cell type and time point are not known. Sequencing input: PBMCs or a T cell subset sorted from them (not recorded which). The chain couples TRBV11-1 to TRBJ2-5, with 8 nucleotides matching TRBD2. As DNA, the CDR3 is TGTGCCAGCAGCGACAGCGGGGGCCCAATCACAGAGACCCAGTACTTC. It encodes CASSDSGGPITETQYF.